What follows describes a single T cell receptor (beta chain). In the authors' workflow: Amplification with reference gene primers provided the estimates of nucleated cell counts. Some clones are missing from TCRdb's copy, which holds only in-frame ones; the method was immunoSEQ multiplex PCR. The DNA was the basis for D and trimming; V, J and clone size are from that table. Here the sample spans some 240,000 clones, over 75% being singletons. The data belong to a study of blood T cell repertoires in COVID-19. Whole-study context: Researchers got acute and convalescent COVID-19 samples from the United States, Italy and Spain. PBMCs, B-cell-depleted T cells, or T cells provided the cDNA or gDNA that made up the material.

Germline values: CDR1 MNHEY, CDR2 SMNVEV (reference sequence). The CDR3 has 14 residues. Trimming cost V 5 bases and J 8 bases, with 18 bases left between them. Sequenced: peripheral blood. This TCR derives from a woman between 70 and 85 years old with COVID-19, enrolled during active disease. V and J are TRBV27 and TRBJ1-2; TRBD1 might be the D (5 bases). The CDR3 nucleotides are TGTGCCAGCAGTCAGGGTGTCGATTCGGAGGGCTACACCTTC. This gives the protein CASSQGVDSEGYTF.